The source of this TCR beta chain is a study of blood T cell repertoires in COVID-19. On the study more broadly: Sites across the United States, Italy and Spain contributed samples from acute and convalescent COVID-19. The analysed material was cDNA or gDNA that came from T cells, B-cell-depleted T cells, or PBMCs.

Per the original methods: The authors estimated nucleated cell counts from reference gene primer amplification. Using immunoSEQ multiplex PCR, the repertoire was profiled, and TCRdb retains in-frame clones only, with some absent. V and J calls and clone size come straight from that table; D and trimming were deduced from the DNA. Of 50,000 to 80,000 clones listed, more than 65% are singletons. Germline V gene data show CDR1 as SGHRS and CDR2 as YFSETQ. The CDR3 is 14 amino acids. V gave up 0 bases and J gave up 1 base, with 6 bases separating them. Sequenced input: peripheral blood. The sequence was collected from a woman aged 55-69 years with acute or convalescent COVID-19. The J gene is TRBJ2-3, the V gene TRBV5-1; TRBD2 might be the D (5 bases). The CDR3 region has the DNA TGCGCCAGCAGCTTGGCCGGGGGCACAGATACGCAGTATTTT. Protein: CASSLAGGTDTQYF.